These T cell receptor beta chains were read from a single sample in a study of T cells in Graves' hyperthyroidism and ophthalmopathy. TCRdb re-derived calls from the multiplex PCR reads in MiXCR, one entry per CDR3 protein. This table has 300,000 to 400,000 distinct CDR3 sequences, roughly 15% appearing once. Sequences were obtained from blood. These receptors were collected from a woman in her twenties or thirties with Graves' ophthalmopathy. Both conserved end residues are part of each CDR3. Fields, in order: clone size, V gene, J gene, D gene, CDR3 protein, CDR3 DNA. The D gene is left open where the match is weak. The size of a clone is reported for some rows only, either as once, few or many, or as a class for expanded clones.

clone_size: many; v_call: TRBV6-1; j_call: TRBJ2-7; d_call: -; cdr3_aa: CASSDRFAEQYF; cdr3_nt: TGTGCCAGCAGTGATAGGTTTGCCGAGCAGTACTTC
clone_size: -; v_call: TRBV19; j_call: TRBJ2-7; d_call: -; cdr3_aa: CASSMPPGTSSPGEQYF; cdr3_nt: TGTGCCAGTAGTATGCCCCCCGGGACTTCCTCTCCGGGCGAGCAGTACTTC
clone_size: many; v_call: TRBV7-2; j_call: TRBJ2-4; d_call: -; cdr3_aa: CASSSAGRRDIQYF; cdr3_nt: TGTGCCAGCAGCTCCGCGGGGAGGAGGGACATTCAGTACTTC
clone_size: many; v_call: TRBV20-1; j_call: TRBJ2-1; d_call: TRBD2; cdr3_aa: CSARPPLLAGGVNEQFF; cdr3_nt: TGCAGTGCTAGACCCCCACTTCTAGCGGGGGGGGTGAATGAGCAGTTCTTC
clone_size: few; v_call: TRBV3-1; j_call: TRBJ2-3; d_call: -; cdr3_aa: CASSRTGRLTDTQYF; cdr3_nt: TGTGCCAGCAGCCGGACGGGTAGACTCACAGATACGCAGTATTTT
clone_size: many; v_call: TRBV24-1; j_call: TRBJ2-3; d_call: -; cdr3_aa: CATSDSVRTYTDTQYF; cdr3_nt: TGTGCCACCAGTGATTCGGTTCGCACCTACACAGATACGCAGTATTTT
clone_size: many; v_call: TRBV11-2; j_call: TRBJ2-3; d_call: TRBD2; cdr3_aa: CASSTWGLAVTDTQYF; cdr3_nt: TGTGCCAGCAGCACGTGGGGACTAGCGGTAACAGATACGCAGTATTTT
clone_size: few; v_call: TRBV6-1; j_call: TRBJ2-7; d_call: TRBD1; cdr3_aa: CASSPLPGQGTYEQYF; cdr3_nt: TGTGCCAGCAGTCCCTTACCGGGACAGGGGACCTACGAGCAGTACTTC
clone_size: many; v_call: TRBV7-8; j_call: TRBJ1-2; d_call: -; cdr3_aa: CASSLDRAGYTF; cdr3_nt: TGTGCCAGCAGCTTAGACAGGGCTGGCTACACCTTC
clone_size: many; v_call: TRBV7-3; j_call: TRBJ2-3; d_call: TRBD2; cdr3_aa: CASSSPAGGSTDTQYF; cdr3_nt: TGTGCCAGCAGCTCACCCGCGGGGGGAAGCACAGATACGCAGTATTTT
clone_size: -; v_call: TRBV5-1; j_call: TRBJ1-1; d_call: TRBD1; cdr3_aa: CASSLLDRANTEAFF; cdr3_nt: TGCGCCAGCAGCCTCCTTGACAGGGCAAACACTGAAGCTTTCTTT
clone_size: many; v_call: TRBV28; j_call: TRBJ2-1; d_call: TRBD2; cdr3_aa: CASSFEGLAGYNEQFF; cdr3_nt: TGTGCCAGCAGTTTTGAGGGACTAGCGGGGTACAATGAGCAGTTCTTC
clone_size: few; v_call: TRBV6-5; j_call: TRBJ2-6; d_call: -; cdr3_aa: CASSYQGPGANVLTF; cdr3_nt: TGTGCCAGCAGTTATCAGGGCCCTGGGGCCAACGTCCTGACTTTC
clone_size: -; v_call: TRBV19; j_call: TRBJ1-5; d_call: -; cdr3_aa: CASSTTAPSVYF; cdr3_nt: TGTGCCAGTAGTACTACAGCTCCCTCGGTTTATTTT
clone_size: many; v_call: TRBV28; j_call: TRBJ1-4; d_call: TRBD1; cdr3_aa: CASSLRDRVTGANEKLFF; cdr3_nt: TGTGCCAGCAGTCTCCGGGACAGGGTAACCGGGGCTAATGAAAAACTGTTTTTT
clone_size: -; v_call: TRBV19; j_call: TRBJ2-5; d_call: TRBD2; cdr3_aa: CASSIPGLAGGQETQYF; cdr3_nt: TGTGCCAGTAGTATCCCGGGACTAGCGGGGGGACAAGAGACCCAGTACTTC
clone_size: many; v_call: TRBV20-1; j_call: TRBJ2-2; d_call: -; cdr3_aa: CSARGYTQGELFF; cdr3_nt: TGCAGTGCTAGAGGATACACCCAGGGGGAGCTGTTTTTT
clone_size: many; v_call: TRBV2; j_call: TRBJ2-7; d_call: -; cdr3_aa: CASRGGGRYEQYF; cdr3_nt: TGTGCCAGCAGAGGAGGGGGCCGTTATGAGCAGTACTTC
clone_size: -; v_call: TRBV7-9; j_call: TRBJ1-2; d_call: TRBD1; cdr3_aa: CASSLPLFPGQGNYGYTF; cdr3_nt: TGTGCCAGCAGCTTACCCCTATTCCCGGGACAGGGGAACTATGGCTACACCTTC
clone_size: many; v_call: TRBV9; j_call: TRBJ2-7; d_call: -; cdr3_aa: CASSVGGSDYEQYF; cdr3_nt: TGTGCCAGCAGCGTAGGAGGGTCGGACTACGAGCAGTACTTC
clone_size: many; v_call: TRBV30; j_call: TRBJ1-1; d_call: -; cdr3_aa: CAWSGSGVSEAFF; cdr3_nt: TGTGCCTGGAGCGGGTCAGGGGTGTCTGAAGCTTTCTTT
clone_size: few; v_call: TRBV29-1; j_call: TRBJ2-2; d_call: -; cdr3_aa: CSAGGGETTGELFF; cdr3_nt: TGCAGCGCGGGGGGCGGGGAGACAACCGGGGAGCTGTTTTTT
clone_size: -; v_call: TRBV28; j_call: TRBJ2-3; d_call: -; cdr3_aa: CASSHGKTSTDTQYF; cdr3_nt: TGTGCCAGCTCCCACGGGAAGACTAGCACAGATACGCAGTATTTT
clone_size: many; v_call: TRBV28; j_call: TRBJ2-7; d_call: -; cdr3_aa: CASSLSGMSEQYF; cdr3_nt: TGTGCCAGCAGTTTAAGCGGTATGAGCGAGCAGTACTTC
clone_size: few; v_call: TRBV5-4; j_call: TRBJ2-1; d_call: -; cdr3_aa: CASKTRANNEQFF; cdr3_nt: TGTGCCAGCAAGACGCGGGCCAACAATGAGCAGTTCTTC
clone_size: -; v_call: TRBV11-2; j_call: TRBJ2-2; d_call: -; cdr3_aa: CASSLEGAGITGELFF; cdr3_nt: TGTGCCAGCAGCTTAGAGGGGGCGGGGATCACCGGGGAGCTGTTTTTT
clone_size: few; v_call: TRBV12-3/TRBV12-4; j_call: TRBJ2-1; d_call: -; cdr3_aa: CASSIWGARGEQFF; cdr3_nt: TGTGCCAGCAGCATCTGGGGGGCCCGGGGCGAGCAGTTCTTC
clone_size: many; v_call: TRBV29-1; j_call: TRBJ2-1; d_call: TRBD1; cdr3_aa: CSVEQDRGFNEQFF; cdr3_nt: TGCAGCGTTGAACAAGACAGGGGGTTCAATGAGCAGTTCTTC
clone_size: -; v_call: TRBV11-2; j_call: TRBJ2-7; d_call: -; cdr3_aa: CASSTSASYNEQYF; cdr3_nt: TGTGCCAGCAGTACCTCCGCCTCCTACAATGAGCAGTACTTC
clone_size: many; v_call: TRBV6-5; j_call: TRBJ2-5; d_call: -; cdr3_aa: CASSYRGPPETQYF; cdr3_nt: TGTGCCAGCAGTTACCGGGGTCCCCCAGAGACCCAGTACTTC
clone_size: many; v_call: TRBV15; j_call: TRBJ1-2; d_call: -; cdr3_aa: CATSKTAANYGYTF; cdr3_nt: TGTGCCACTTCTAAGACCGCCGCTAACTATGGCTACACCTTC
clone_size: many; v_call: TRBV28; j_call: TRBJ1-5; d_call: TRBD1; cdr3_aa: CASSEPGQLNQPQHF; cdr3_nt: TGTGCCAGCAGTGAACCGGGACAGTTAAATCAGCCCCAGCATTTT
clone_size: -; v_call: TRBV7-9; j_call: TRBJ1-4; d_call: -; cdr3_aa: CASSLGVVGEKLFF; cdr3_nt: TGTGCCAGCAGCTTAGGGGTGGTCGGTGAAAAACTGTTTTTT
clone_size: many; v_call: TRBV15; j_call: TRBJ2-3; d_call: -; cdr3_aa: CATSRDRTPSSDTQYF; cdr3_nt: TGTGCCACCAGCAGAGATCGAACTCCTTCTTCGGATACGCAGTATTTT
clone_size: many; v_call: TRBV20-1; j_call: TRBJ1-2; d_call: -; cdr3_aa: CSAVEPGRGGYTF; cdr3_nt: TGCAGTGCTGTCGAACCCGGTCGTGGCGGCTACACCTTC
clone_size: many; v_call: TRBV18; j_call: TRBJ2-7; d_call: -; cdr3_aa: CASSTAADSYEQYF; cdr3_nt: TGTGCCAGCTCAACCGCAGCAGACTCCTACGAGCAGTACTTC
clone_size: many; v_call: TRBV7-2; j_call: TRBJ2-1; d_call: TRBD2; cdr3_aa: CASSRGGPASHEQFF; cdr3_nt: TGTGCCAGCAGCCGGGGGGGGCCTGCTTCCCATGAGCAGTTCTTC
clone_size: few; v_call: TRBV10-2; j_call: TRBJ1-5; d_call: -; cdr3_aa: CASKGDGGGRQPQHF; cdr3_nt: TGCGCCAGCAAAGGGGACGGGGGGGGCCGGCAGCCCCAGCATTTT
clone_size: few; v_call: TRBV6-1; j_call: TRBJ1-1; d_call: -; cdr3_aa: CASSERGMQSALF; cdr3_nt: TGTGCCAGCAGTGAACGTGGGATGCAGTCTGCTCTCTTT
clone_size: many; v_call: TRBV7-9; j_call: TRBJ1-1; d_call: TRBD1; cdr3_aa: CASSLDRGKTEAFF; cdr3_nt: TGTGCCAGCAGCTTAGACAGGGGGAAAACTGAAGCTTTCTTT
clone_size: -; v_call: TRBV20-1; j_call: TRBJ1-1; d_call: TRBD1; cdr3_aa: CSARLTGTGFGTEAFF; cdr3_nt: TGCAGTGCTAGACTCACCGGGACAGGGTTTGGGACTGAAGCTTTCTTT
clone_size: -; v_call: TRBV15; j_call: TRBJ1-1; d_call: -; cdr3_aa: CATSWGSENTEAFF; cdr3_nt: TGTGCCACCAGCTGGGGTTCCGAAAACACTGAAGCTTTCTTT
clone_size: -; v_call: TRBV5-4; j_call: TRBJ2-5; d_call: TRBD1; cdr3_aa: CASSRGGGRQETQYF; cdr3_nt: TGTGCCAGCAGCAGAGGGGGCGGGCGACAAGAGACCCAGTACTTC
clone_size: many; v_call: TRBV12-3/TRBV12-4; j_call: TRBJ1-4; d_call: TRBD1; cdr3_aa: CASTSDRGNEKLFF; cdr3_nt: TGTGCCAGCACCTCCGACAGGGGGAATGAAAAACTGTTTTTT
clone_size: few; v_call: TRBV12-3/TRBV12-4; j_call: TRBJ1-2; d_call: TRBD1; cdr3_aa: CASSFSGGGNYGYTF; cdr3_nt: TGTGCCAGCAGTTTTTCAGGGGGGGGAAACTATGGCTACACCTTC
clone_size: -; v_call: TRBV29-1; j_call: TRBJ2-5; d_call: TRBD2; cdr3_aa: CSVDTSGGQETQYF; cdr3_nt: TGCAGCGTTGATACTAGCGGGGGGCAAGAGACCCAGTACTTC
clone_size: few; v_call: TRBV7-9; j_call: TRBJ2-7; d_call: TRBD1; cdr3_aa: CASSLGQGGLGSSYEQYF; cdr3_nt: TGTGCCAGCAGCTTGGGACAGGGAGGCCTTGGGAGCTCCTACGAGCAGTACTTC
clone_size: many; v_call: TRBV18; j_call: TRBJ2-1; d_call: TRBD2; cdr3_aa: CASSPMEGAGNIDEQFF; cdr3_nt: TGTGCCAGCTCACCCATGGAGGGAGCGGGGAATATCGATGAGCAGTTCTTC